Below are 28 T cell receptor beta chains sequenced from a single sample in a study of CD8+CD57+ T cells in acquired aplastic anemia. TCR beta VDJ and CDR3 were profiled, and genomic DNA was the template. One entry per CDR3 protein, called by TCRdb with MiXCR from the reads. The table shows around 200,000 distinct CDR3 sequences, with about 60% occurring only once. Patients included in sequencing had previously demonstrated CD8+CD57+ cell expansion by flow cytometry. The sequencing input was sorted CD4+, CD8+, or CD8+CD57+ T cells (not recorded which) from PBMCs. Receptors originate from a human donor with aplastic anemia.

This clonotype was observed once. The chain employs TRBV12-3 or TRBV12-4 and TRBJ2-7, with D possibly called TRBD1 or TRBD2 (5 bases each). Trimming took 1 base from V and 5 from J, leaving 12 bases between them. The CDR3 is 14 residues long. CDR3 sequence (DNA): TGTGCCAGCAGTTTAGGTAGAGGGGTAAACGAGCAGTACTTC. Protein sequence: CASSLGRGVNEQYF.

This clonotype was found once. The chain uses TRBV7-9 and TRBJ2-7; D unclear. Germline-derived CDR1 and CDR2 are SEHNR and FQNEAQ (reference sequence). This CDR3 has 12 residues. V lost 1 base, J lost 7 bases, and 8 bases lay in between. The DNA for the CDR3 is TGTGCCAGCAGCTTAGTAGGGCGAGAGCAGTACTTC. Translation: CASSLVGREQYF.

The chain is built from TRBV2 and TRBJ1-1, with D possibly being TRBD1 (5 bases). The CDR3 covers 15 residues. V was shortened by 5 bases and J by 2 bases, with 15 bases between the two germline ends. In germline, CDR1 is SNHLY, CDR2 FYNNEI. The chain's CDR3 is CASSQGHSGNTEAFF. The CDR3 DNA follows: TGTGCCAGCAGTCAAGGACATTCCGGTAACACTGAAGCTTTCTTT.

V and J are TRBV20-1 and TRBJ2-5; 9 positions match TRBD2. The trim removed 3 bases at V and 5 bases at J, leaving 16 bases unmatched. The CDR3 consists of 17 residues. Per germline, CDR1 DFQATT and CDR2 SNEGSKA (reference sequence). The DNA for the CDR3 is TGCAGTGCTAGGAGGATGTTGCGGGGGGGCGGTGGGGAGACCCAGTACTTC. Protein product: CSARRMLRGGGGETQYF.

This clonotype was counted only a few times. The V call is TRBV10-1, the J call TRBJ2-7; no clear D. The germline V gene encodes CDR1 WNHNN and CDR2 SYGVQD (reference sequence). The CDR3 runs to 11 residues. The V end lost 3 bases, the J end lost 2 bases, and 2 bases lay between the germline ends. CDR3 nucleotides: TGCGCCAGCAGTGATGCCTACGAGCAGTACTTC. Translated: CASSDAYEQYF.

The chain employs TRBV27 and TRBJ2-3; possibly TRBD2 for D (6 bases). The ends were cut back, 6 bases at V and 4 bases at J, with 17 bases in the middle. The CDR3 has 15 amino acids. The germline V gene encodes CDR1 MNHEY and CDR2 SMNVEV (reference sequence). The CDR3 here is CASSYVLGGSDTQYF. For the CDR3, the DNA is TGTGCCAGCAGCTACGTCCTAGGAGGGTCAGATACGCAGTATTTT.

This CDR3 reads CASSQGTHGYTF. The CDR3, as DNA: TGTGCCAGCAGCCAAGGGACACATGGCTACACCTTC. The genes are TRBV12-3 or TRBV12-4 and TRBJ1-2; maybe TRBD1 (6 bases). The CDR3 contains 12 residues. V dropped 6 bases and J dropped 6 bases, with 11 bases sitting between them.

The chain joins TRBV15 to TRBJ1-5; the match to TRBD1 covers 8 bases. There are 16 residues in the CDR3. The V segment lost 3 bases and the J segment 3 bases; nucleotides outside the gene matches: 7. Germline CDR1 LNHNV, CDR2 YYDKDF (reference sequence). CDR3 nucleotide sequence: TGTGCCACCAGCAGGATGGGACAGGACTACAATCAGCCCCAGCATTTT. Its protein product is CATSRMGQDYNQPQHF.

This chain joins TRBV24-1 and TRBJ2-7, with 10 bases fitting TRBD1. The CDR3 covers 13 residues. Looked up from germline, CDR1 is KGHDR and CDR2 is SFDVKD. V was clipped by 11 bases and J by 3 bases; unmatched bases: 6. The CDR3 DNA sequence: TGTGCCATGGCCCGGGACAGGGGCTACGAGCAGTACTTC. Translated: CAMARDRGYEQYF.

The rearrangement uses TRBV10-1 and TRBJ1-1; D remains unclear. This CDR3 is built from 13 residues. CDR1 is WNHNN and CDR2 is SYGVQD in the germline V gene (reference sequence). Trimming left V 9 bases short and J 0 bases short, with 11 bases between. The CDR3 DNA reads as TGCGCCAGTCGCAAGAGCTTGAACACTGAAGCTTTCTTT. Encoded protein: CASRKSLNTEAFF.

The chain joins TRBV29-1 to TRBJ2-1, with 7 nucleotides matching TRBD1. J was trimmed by 1 base and V by 4 bases; bases with no gene match: 4. Germline V lookup: CDR1 SQVTM, CDR2 ANQGSEA. The CDR3 runs to 14 residues. CDR3 coding DNA: TGCAGCGTTGGAACCAGGGGGTCCTACAATGAGCAGTTCTTC. It translates to CSVGTRGSYNEQFF.

The genes are TRBV15 and TRBJ2-5, with D perhaps TRBD1 (6 bases). The CDR3 loop spans 15 amino acids. The ends were cut back, 0 bases at V and 5 bases at J, with 13 bases in the middle. The V gene's germline CDR1 is LNHNV and CDR2 YYDKDF (reference sequence). CDR3 nucleotide sequence: TGTGCCACCAGCAGAGACTGGGGGCAGGTGGAGACCCAGTACTTC. Protein: CATSRDWGQVETQYF.

This clonotype was seen once. This sequence joins TRBV6-5 and TRBJ2-4; D possibly corresponds to TRBD1 (6 bases). Trimming removed 0 bases from V and 1 base from J, with 16 bases in between. CDR1 and CDR2 from the germline V gene are MNHEY and SVGAGI. There are 18 residues in the CDR3. The CDR3 loop reads CASSYSIGGEGAKNIQYF. For the CDR3, the DNA is TGTGCCAGCAGTTACTCGATAGGGGGAGAGGGCGCCAAAAACATTCAGTACTTC.

This chain connects TRBV20-1 to TRBJ2-3; 10 bases map to TRBD2. The CDR3 has 14 residues. Germline V gene lookup returns CDR1 DFQATT and CDR2 SNEGSKA (reference sequence). Germline trimming cut 6 bases from V and 1 base from J; bases unmatched to any gene: 4. CDR3 amino acids: CSAYLAGGTDTQYF. CDR3 nucleotide sequence: TGCAGTGCATATCTAGCGGGGGGCACAGATACGCAGTATTTT.

The gene calls are TRBV24-1 and TRBJ2-1; TRBD2 matches at 10 bases. The CDR3 spans 15 residues. CDR1 is KGHDR and CDR2 is SFDVKD in the germline V gene. V lost 2 bases and J lost 3; bases outside the gene matches: 0. CDR3 sequence reads: CATSDSSGGYNEQFF. The DNA for the CDR3 is TGTGCCACCAGTGATTCTAGCGGGGGCTACAATGAGCAGTTCTTC.

The rearrangement joins TRBV10-3 to TRBJ2-7; D is undetermined. The ends were cut back, 4 bases at V and 5 bases at J, with 9 bases in the middle. CDR1 is ENHRY and CDR2 is SYGVKD in the germline V gene. The CDR3 runs to 12 residues. The CDR3 region is CAISGDYHEQYF. The DNA of the CDR3 is TGTGCCATCAGTGGCGATTACCACGAGCAGTACTTC.

The chain carries TRBV13 and TRBJ1-3, with D tentatively TRBD1 (5 bases). Between the trimmed V and J ends, which lost 6 bases and 2 bases, there was a span of 11 bases. Germline V gene data show CDR1 as PRHDT and CDR2 as FYEKMQ (reference sequence). The CDR3 covers 14 residues. The CDR3 loop reads CASRPRGPGNTIYF. In DNA, the CDR3 is TGTGCCAGCAGGCCAAGGGGCCCTGGAAACACCATATATTTT.

In its sample, this clonotype was seen a few times. This sequence joins TRBV9 and TRBJ2-5; TRBD2 agrees at 9 bases. The CDR3 consists of 14 residues. Per the germline V gene, CDR1 is SGDLS and CDR2 is YYNGEE. Trimming cost V 4 bases and J 1 base; bases outside gene matches: 2. CDR3 region: CASSSGLAQETQYF. In nucleotides, the CDR3 is TGTGCCAGCAGCTCGGGACTAGCCCAAGAGACCCAGTACTTC.

The chain employs TRBV20-1 and TRBJ2-7; TRBD1 matches at 7 bases. V was clipped by 1 base and J by 2 bases; unmatched bases: 8. Germline V gene lookup returns CDR1 DFQATT and CDR2 SNEGSKA (reference sequence). The length of the CDR3 is 15 residues. CDR3 coding DNA: TGCAGTGCTAGAGGGATAGACAGGGCAACCTACGAGCAGTACTTC. Amino acids: CSARGIDRATYEQYF.

This clonotype was counted between two and nine times. The rearrangement joins TRBV7-9 to TRBJ2-5; 7 bases line up with TRBD1. Per germline, CDR1 SEHNR and CDR2 FQNEAQ (reference sequence). Trimming removed 5 bases from V and 2 bases from J; junction bases left unmatched: 8. The CDR3 is 15 residues long. In nucleotides, the CDR3 is TGTGCCAGCAGCCTAATCGACAGGGCTCAAGAGACCCAGTACTTC. Protein: CASSLIDRAQETQYF. Full variable domain (remainder filled in from reference TRBV7-9 and TRBJ2-5): DTGVSQNPRHKITKRGQNVTFRCDPISEHNRLYWYRQTLGQGPEFLTYFQNEAQLEKSRLLSDRFSAERPKGSFSTLEIQRTEQGDSAMYLCASSLIDRAQETQYFGPGTRLLVL.

The chain links TRBV19 to TRBJ2-5; D may correspond to TRBD1 or TRBD2 (5 bases each). With 4 bases removed from V and 4 bases from J, the gap between germline ends came to 13 bases. The CDR3 contains 14 residues. CDR1 and CDR2 (germline): LNHDA, SQIVND (reference sequence). The CDR3 DNA reads TGTGCCAGTAGTACATTACGGGACGGAGAGACCCAGTACTTC. Translating gives CASSTLRDGETQYF.

J is TRBJ1-1 and V is TRBV5-1, with TRBD1 matching 7 bases. With V trimmed by 5 bases and J by 0 bases, 4 bases remained unmatched. The CDR3 is 14 residues long. Germline-derived CDR1 and CDR2 are SGHRS and YFSETQ. CDR3 sequence (DNA): TGCGCCAGCAGTAAGGGGGCGATGAACACTGAAGCTTTCTTT. This encodes CASSKGAMNTEAFF. The full variable domain, its missing parts supplied by reference TRBV5-1 and TRBJ1-1, is KAGVTQTPRYLIKTRGQQVTLSCSPISGHRSVSWYQQTPGQGLQFLFEYFSETQRNKGNFPGRFSGRQFSNSRSEMNVSTLELGDSALYLCASSKGAMNTEAFFGQGTRLTVV.

In this sample, this clonotype turned up many times. V is TRBV6-1 and J is TRBJ2-5; perhaps D is TRBD1 or TRBD2 (6 bases each). The germline V gene has CDR1 MNHNS and CDR2 SASEGT. This CDR3 has 16 amino acids. V lost 5 bases, J lost 1 base, and 17 bases lay in between. The CDR3 protein is CASSLTAGGIQETQYF. For the CDR3, the DNA is TGTGCCAGCAGTCTAACCGCCGGGGGCATCCAAGAGACCCAGTACTTC.

V gene TRBV15 combines with J gene TRBJ2-3, with D perhaps matching TRBD2 (5 bases). Per germline, CDR1 LNHNV and CDR2 YYDKDF (reference sequence). V shed 5 bases and J shed 2 bases, with 14 bases lying between them. The CDR3 runs to 15 residues. CDR3 amino acids: CATSPTRVPTDTQYF. CDR3 sequence (DNA): TGTGCCACCAGCCCAACGCGGGTACCCACAGATACGCAGTATTTT.

V gene TRBV4-1 combines with J gene TRBJ2-7; D perhaps matches TRBD1 (5 bases). In germline, CDR1 is MGHRA, CDR2 YSYEKL. Deletions cut 3 bases from V and 3 bases from J, with 9 bases between. This CDR3 region has 13 residues. CDR3 amino acids: CASSQDTRYEQYF. The CDR3 nucleotides read TGCGCCAGCAGCCAGGACACACGCTACGAGCAGTACTTC.

CDR3 sequence: CASSLAGGLQETQYF. The CDR3 DNA reads TGTGCCAGCAGCTTAGCGGGGGGACTCCAAGAGACCCAGTACTTC. The chain is built from TRBV7-9 and TRBJ2-5, with D maybe TRBD2 (6 bases). The V end lost 0 bases, the J end lost 1 base, and 9 bases lay between the germline ends. CDR1 is SEHNR and CDR2 is FQNEAQ in the germline V gene (reference sequence). This CDR3 has 15 residues.

This rearrangement joins TRBV20-1 to TRBJ1-1, with TRBD1 matching over 7 bases. This CDR3 has 14 residues. J lost 4 bases, V lost 3 bases, and 8 bases had no gene match. From germline, CDR1 is DFQATT and CDR2 SNEGSKA (reference sequence). CDR3 sequence reads: CSASEGRGPTEAFF. The CDR3 bases are TGCAGTGCTAGCGAGGGGAGGGGGCCCACTGAAGCTTTCTTT.

The gene calls are TRBV5-8 and TRBJ2-7; D is uncertain. The CDR3 runs 16 residues. Trimming left V 2 bases short and J 0 bases short, with 15 bases between. CDR1 and CDR2 (germline): SGHTS, YDEGEE. The CDR3 DNA reads TGTGCCAGCAGCTTAGGGCCACAGTCCTACTCCTACGAGCAGTACTTC. This gives the protein CASSLGPQSYSYEQYF.